The sequence of this T cell receptor (beta chain) was determined in a study of shared clonotypes between healthy human individuals. With V trimmed by 5 bases and J by 8 bases, 11 bases remained unmatched. The CDR3 consists of 15 residues. CDR1 and CDR2 from the germline V gene are MDHEN and SYDVKM. A note on this clone: Its target is not known.

Clones were read by immunoSEQ multiplex PCR, and TCRdb kept only the in-frame ones, dropping some. The sample has some 2,400,000 clones, roughly 95% seen once. Findings of the study overall: Sharing of clonotypes among donors was expected to vary with sequencing depth. Naive subsets generally had larger estimated richness than memory subsets.

The rearrangement uses TRBV28 and TRBJ1-2; 10 nucleotides agree with TRBD1. This sequence originates from a man younger than 35 in good health. The source material was naive CD4+ T cells sorted from blood. Subset of the sample: CD45RA+ positively selected. CDR3 sequence reads: CASSPPTGGAWGYTF. CDR3 sequence (DNA): TGTGCCAGCAGTCCGCCGACAGGGGGCGCGTGGGGCTACACCTTC.